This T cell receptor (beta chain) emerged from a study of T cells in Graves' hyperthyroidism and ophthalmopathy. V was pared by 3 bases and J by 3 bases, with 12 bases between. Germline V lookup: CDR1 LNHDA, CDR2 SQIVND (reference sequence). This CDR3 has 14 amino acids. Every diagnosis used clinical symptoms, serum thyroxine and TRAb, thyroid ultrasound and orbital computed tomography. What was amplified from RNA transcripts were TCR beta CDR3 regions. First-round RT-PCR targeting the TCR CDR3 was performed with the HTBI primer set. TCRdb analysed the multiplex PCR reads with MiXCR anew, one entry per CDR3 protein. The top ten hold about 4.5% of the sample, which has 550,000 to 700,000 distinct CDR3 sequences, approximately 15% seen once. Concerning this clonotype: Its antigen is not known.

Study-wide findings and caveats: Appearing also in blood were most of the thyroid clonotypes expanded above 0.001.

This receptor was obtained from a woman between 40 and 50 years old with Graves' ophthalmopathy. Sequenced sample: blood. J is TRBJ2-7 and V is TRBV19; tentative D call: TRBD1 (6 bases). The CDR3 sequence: CASSMNRADYEQYF. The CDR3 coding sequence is TGTGCCAGTAGTATGAACAGGGCAGACTACGAGCAGTACTTC.